Listed here is a single TCR beta chain. Germline loops: CDR1 GTSNPN, CDR2 SVGIG (reference sequence). The V gene end was trimmed by 5 bases and the J gene end by 4 bases; junction bases not matched to a gene: 3. This CDR3 region has 13 residues. The sample belongs to a study of CD8 T cells in Susac syndrome. It was with random hexamers that roughly 0.45 to 1 ug RNA was reverse transcribed. One entry per CDR3 protein, called by TCRdb with MiXCR from the immunoSEQ multiplex PCR reads. The repertoire has 120,000 or so distinct CDR3 sequences, 85% to 95% of them found once; the top ten carry under 0.095%.

This receptor was obtained from a human donor with multiple sclerosis. Sequences were obtained from CD4+ T cells from PBMCs. V usage is TRBV30 and J usage is TRBJ1-3, with TRBD1 identical over 9 bases. The chain's CDR3 is CAWRDREGNTIYF. CDR3 coding DNA: TGTGCCTGGCGGGACAGGGAGGGAAACACCATATATTTT.